This entry lists 20 T cell receptor beta chains sequenced from one sample in a study of ipilimumab plus nivolumab after autologous stem cell transplantation. Clones were sequenced by immunoSEQ multiplex PCR, and TCRdb holds only the in-frame ones, with some missing. Of some 43,000 clones listed, around nine tenths are singletons. Sample: PBMCs, taken in a trial of ipilimumab plus nivolumab as post-transplant consolidation. All receptors come from a male donor with multiple myeloma.

J is TRBJ2-3 and V is TRBV6-5; D may be TRBD1 (6 bases). Germline CDR1 MNHEY, CDR2 SVGAGI. The CDR3 has 14 amino acids. V was pared by 4 bases and J by 1 base, with 9 bases between. The CDR3 nucleotides read TGTGCCAGCAGTTCACCAGGGGGCACAGATACGCAGTATTTT. As protein: CASSSPGGTDTQYF.

Here the CDR3 reads CASSHYRTNTEAFF. The CDR3 nucleotides are TGCGCCAGCAGCCATTACAGGACGAACACTGAAGCTTTCTTT. This chain connects TRBV4-1 to TRBJ1-1; tentative D call: TRBD1 (5 bases). CDR1 MGHRA and CDR2 YSYEKL come from the germline V gene. The CDR3 is made up of 14 amino acids. Trimming cost V 3 bases and J 1 base, with 9 bases left between them.

The V gene is TRBV7-8, the J gene TRBJ2-1, with 9 positions matching TRBD2. The J segment lost 14 bases and the V segment lost 4 bases, leaving 9 bases of the junction unmatched. In germline, CDR1 is SGHVS, CDR2 FQNEAQ. The CDR3 extends over 13 amino acids. The CDR3 region is CASSSDQGLAKFF. The CDR3 nucleotides are TGTGCCAGCAGCTCCGACCAAGGACTAGCGAAGTTCTTC.

The chain is built from TRBV5-1 and TRBJ1-2; TRBD1 might be the D (6 bases). Germline assignment: CDR1 SGHRS and CDR2 YFSETQ. V lost 1 base, J lost 4 bases, and 8 bases lay in between. This CDR3 has 13 amino acids. CDR3 protein: CASSLTGRYGYTF. DNA for the CDR3: TGCGCCAGCAGCTTGACAGGGCGCTATGGCTACACCTTC.

This chain joins TRBV5-1 and TRBJ1-2; 9 bases map to TRBD1. CDR1 SGHRS and CDR2 YFSETQ come from the germline V gene. V lost 4 bases and J lost 0; bases outside the gene matches: 7. This CDR3 has 16 amino acids. This chain's CDR3 is CASSPGGTGTNYGYTF. As DNA, the CDR3 is TGCGCCAGCAGCCCAGGGGGGACAGGGACTAACTATGGCTACACCTTC.

This chain links TRBV7-3 with TRBJ2-1; D unclear. Trimming stripped 2 bases from V and 0 bases from J, with 8 bases between. Germline V gene lookup returns CDR1 SGHTA and CDR2 FQGTGA. The CDR3 consists of 15 residues. DNA of the CDR3: TGTGCCAGCAGCTTAGAGGCATCCTCCTACAATGAGCAGTTCTTC. Its protein product is CASSLEASSYNEQFF.

The chain joins TRBV30 to TRBJ2-4; D is undetermined. The CDR3 is 12 residues long. Per the germline V gene, CDR1 is GTSNPN and CDR2 is SVGIG (reference sequence). The V end lost 4 bases, the J end lost 1 base, and 5 bases lay between the germline ends. The chain's CDR3 is CAWMVAKNIQYF. Written as DNA, the CDR3 is TGTGCCTGGATGGTGGCCAAAAACATTCAGTACTTC.

The rearrangement uses TRBV4-3 and TRBJ2-1; possibly TRBD1 for D (6 bases). V gave up 4 bases and J gave up 2 bases, with 12 bases separating them. The CDR3 extends over 15 amino acids. Germline assignment: CDR1 LGHNA and CDR2 YSLEER. The CDR3 loop is CASSPSQGTYNEQFF. As DNA, the CDR3 is TGCGCCAGCAGCCCTTCACAGGGAACCTACAATGAGCAGTTCTTC.

The chain joins TRBV2 to TRBJ2-7, with a possible D match to TRBD1 (6 bases). Between the trimmed V and J ends, which lost 8 bases and 0 bases, there was a span of 14 bases. CDR3 length: 14 amino acids. From germline, CDR1 is SNHLY and CDR2 FYNNEI. The CDR3 is CASGGRGISYEQYF. The CDR3 DNA is TGTGCCAGCGGCGGCAGGGGAATCTCCTACGAGCAGTACTTC.

The chain carries TRBV30 and TRBJ2-7; D remains unclear. From germline, CDR1 is GTSNPN and CDR2 SVGIG (reference sequence). The CDR3 is 12 residues long. Trimming pared 2 bases from V and 4 bases from J, leaving 9 bases between. CDR3 sequence reads: CAWSPLSYEQYF. The CDR3 coding sequence is TGTGCCTGGAGTCCGCTCAGTTACGAGCAGTACTTC.

The chain carries TRBV6-5 and TRBJ2-5; possibly TRBD2 for D (5 bases). CDR3 length equals 14 residues. V was pared by 0 bases and J by 5 bases, with 10 bases between. CDR1 MNHEY and CDR2 SVGAGI come from the germline V gene. For the CDR3, the DNA is TGTGCCAGCAGTTACTCGAGGGCAGCTGAGACCCAGTACTTC. Translating it yields CASSYSRAAETQYF.

The gene calls are TRBV10-3 and TRBJ2-3; TRBD2 agrees at 14 bases. The CDR3 runs to 18 residues. Germline assignment: CDR1 ENHRY and CDR2 SYGVKD. The J segment lost 5 bases and the V segment lost 3 bases, leaving 10 bases of the junction unmatched. This chain's CDR3 is CAISDGTSGRGFEDTQYF. In nucleotides, the CDR3 is TGTGCCATCAGTGACGGGACTAGCGGGAGAGGGTTTGAAGATACGCAGTATTTT.

This clone appeared once. The chain carries TRBV10-1 and TRBJ2-5; tentative D call: TRBD2 (5 bases). The V gene lost 5 bases and the J gene lost 3 bases, with 13 bases spanning the gap. Looked up from germline, CDR1 is WNHNN and CDR2 is SYGVQD (reference sequence). The CDR3 length is 14 residues. Here the CDR3 reads CASSIGSRKETQYF. The CDR3 DNA is TGCGCCAGCAGTATAGGGAGCAGAAAAGAGACCCAGTACTTC.

CDR3 protein: CASSQVEASAYNEQFF. The CDR3 DNA reads as TGTGCCAGCAGCCAAGTGGAGGCCTCCGCTTACAATGAGCAGTTCTTC. The J gene is TRBJ2-1, the V gene TRBV4-2; D possibly corresponds to TRBD2 (5 bases). Per germline, CDR1 LGHNA and CDR2 YNFKEQ. The ends were cut back, 1 base at V and 4 bases at J, with 14 bases in the middle. The CDR3 contains 16 residues.

The V and J genes are TRBV11-3 and TRBJ2-5, with D uncertain. CDR3 length: 13 residues. Germline-derived CDR1 and CDR2 are SGHNT and YENEEA. Trimming cost V 0 bases and J 5 bases, with 7 bases left between them. The CDR3 DNA reads as TGTGCCAGCAGCTTAGACCCGGCGGAGACCCAGTACTTC. It codes for CASSLDPAETQYF.

V gene TRBV27 combines with J gene TRBJ2-3; maybe TRBD1 (5 bases). CDR3 size: 16 residues. The germline CDR1 and CDR2 sequences are MNHEY and SMNVEV (reference sequence). Trimming removed 3 bases from V and 0 bases from J, with 13 bases in between. The CDR3 bases are TGTGCCAGCAGTTTCTTCAGGGCTATTAGCACAGATACGCAGTATTTT. Protein: CASSFFRAISTDTQYF.

This sequence joins TRBV5-4 and TRBJ1-4, with D possibly TRBD1 on 5 matching bases. The ends were cut back, 3 bases at V and 6 bases at J, with 15 bases in the middle. Germline CDR1 SGHNT, CDR2 YYREEE (reference sequence). There are 15 residues in the CDR3. CDR3 residues: CASSSPGRDDEKLFF. The DNA for the CDR3 is TGTGCCAGCAGCTCTCCGGGACGGGACGATGAAAAACTGTTTTTT. Drawing the rest from reference TRBV5-4 and TRBJ1-4, the complete variable domain is ETGVTQSPTHLIKTRGQQVTLRCSSQSGHNTVSWYQQALGQGPQFIFQYYREEENGRGNFPPRFSGLQFPNYSSELNVNALELDDSALYLCASSSPGRDDEKLFFGSGTQLSVL.

This chain links TRBV11-2 with TRBJ2-5; 10 positions agree with TRBD2. CDR1 and CDR2 from the germline V gene are SGHAT and FQNNGV. This CDR3 spans 15 amino acids. V lost 5 bases to trimming and J lost 4 bases; unmatched junction nucleotides: 7. The CDR3 protein is CASSPSGGVVETQYF. In nucleotides, the CDR3 is TGTGCCAGCAGCCCGAGCGGGGGGGTCGTAGAGACCCAGTACTTC.

The chain couples TRBV5-6 to TRBJ2-6, with D possibly called TRBD1 or TRBD2 (5 bases each). Germline V gene sequence: CDR1 SGHDT, CDR2 YYEEEE. V lost 4 bases and J lost 4, with 18 bases in between. This CDR3 spans 17 amino acids. The CDR3 region is CASSPPGVGVGANVLTF. The CDR3 coding sequence is TGTGCCAGCAGCCCTCCTGGAGTGGGGGTCGGGGCCAACGTCCTGACTTTC.

This clone was seen just once. The chain couples TRBV2 to TRBJ1-1; TRBD1 matches 7 bases. Trimming removed 0 bases from V and 5 bases from J; junction bases left unmatched: 9. Germline V gene sequence: CDR1 SNHLY, CDR2 FYNNEI. The CDR3 totals 16 residues. CDR3 protein: CASSEARDSMGTEAFF. The CDR3 DNA follows: TGTGCCAGCAGTGAAGCCCGGGACAGTATGGGAACTGAAGCTTTCTTT.